This T cell receptor beta chain was profiled in a study of blood T cell repertoires in COVID-19. Overall study: COVID-19 samples collected from the United States, Italy and Spain covered acute and convalescent phases. From T cells, B-cell-depleted T cells, or PBMCs came the material, which was cDNA or gDNA.

CDR1 LNHDA and CDR2 SQIVND come from the germline V gene (reference sequence). The length of the CDR3 is 14 residues. V was clipped by 9 bases and J by 2 bases, with 17 bases between them. Per the study methods: Amplification from reference gene primers served as the basis for estimated nucleated cell counts. The repertoire was sequenced with immunoSEQ multiplex PCR; TCRdb's copy has only in-frame clones and lacks some. V and J calls and clone size are as listed in that table; D and trimming were resolved from the DNA. The sample lists over 25,000 clones, 85% to 90% occurring once. The gene calls are TRBV19 and TRBJ2-7; D is unclear. This sequence originates from a man aged 70 or older with active COVID-19. Sequencing used peripheral blood. CDR3 in amino acids: CASPDGIRAYEQYF. Here the CDR3 DNA reads TGTGCCAGCCCCGATGGTATAAGAGCCTACGAGCAGTACTTC.